Sequencing of this TCR beta chain was carried out in a study of T-cell reconstitution after alpha-beta-depleted transplantation in children. Unique molecular identifiers featured in how the TCRbeta library was prepared. MiXCR was run by TCRdb on the PCR reads, yielding one entry per CDR3 protein. This table holds about 460,000 distinct CDR3 sequences, roughly 10% found once. Overall study results and limits: Diversity of TCRbeta at day 60 was high in some patients, arising from surviving recipient T cells and thymic progenitors. By about two months after transplant, alpha-beta T cells reportedly arose from several hundred graft clones that had expanded. The main origin of T-cell counts and diversity one year after transplant was newly produced T cells.

CDR1 LNHDA and CDR2 SQIVND come from the germline V gene (reference sequence). V lost 1 base and J 3 bases, leaving 4 bases between the germline ends. This CDR3 region has 13 residues. This clonotype was observed a handful of times. Its specificity is unknown. The sample was PBMCs, taken before TCRalphabeta/CD19-depleted stem cell transplant. This receptor was obtained from a child younger than 10 with inherited bone marrow failure, due to receive a stem cell transplant. The genes are TRBV19 and TRBJ2-1; D is unclear. The CDR3 nucleotides are TGTGCCAGTAGTATAGGCGACTACAATGAGCAGTTCTTC. Translated: CASSIGDYNEQFF.